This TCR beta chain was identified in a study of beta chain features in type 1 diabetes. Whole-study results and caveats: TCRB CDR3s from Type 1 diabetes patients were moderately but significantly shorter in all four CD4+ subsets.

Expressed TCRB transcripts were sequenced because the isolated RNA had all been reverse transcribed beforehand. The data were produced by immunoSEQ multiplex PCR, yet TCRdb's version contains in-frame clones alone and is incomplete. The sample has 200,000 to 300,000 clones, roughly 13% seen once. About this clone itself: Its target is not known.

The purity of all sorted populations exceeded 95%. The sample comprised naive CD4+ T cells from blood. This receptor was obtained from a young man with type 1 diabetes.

CDR3 sequence (DNA): TGTGCCACCCGAAGGCCCGGGGGTGGGGATACGCAGTATTTT. Protein product: CATRRPGGGDTQYF. The rearrangement joins TRBV19 to TRBJ2-3, with D possibly TRBD2 on 6 matching bases. Looked up from germline, CDR1 is LNHDA and CDR2 is SQIVND (reference sequence). With 10 bases removed from V and 6 bases from J, the gap between germline ends came to 20 bases. The CDR3 length is 14 residues.